This entry describes one TCR beta chain. The antigen remains undetermined. RNA in amounts of about 0.5 to 1 ug was reverse transcribed with random hexamers. TCRdb processed the immunoSEQ multiplex PCR reads anew with MiXCR; each CDR3 protein has one entry. The top ten hold 0.15% to 0.2% of the sample, which has 150,000 to 200,000 distinct CDR3 sequences, roughly 95% seen once. The study used treatment-naive patients who had stable or active relapsing-remitting disease as multiple sclerosis controls. With 5 bases clipped from V and 2 bases from J, the junction kept 4 bases outside the gene matches. Per germline, CDR1 DFQATT and CDR2 SNEGSKA (reference sequence). This CDR3 has 13 residues. These data originate in a study of CD8 T cells in Susac syndrome. Broader study findings: TCR sequencing and HLA analysis covered a relatively small number of individuals.

The chain links TRBV20-1 to TRBJ2-7; 9 bases line up with TRBD1. The sequenced sample was CD8+ T cells from PBMCs. The receptor was isolated from a human donor with multiple sclerosis. The CDR3 nucleotides read TGCAGTGCTGAGGGACAGGGACCCTACGAGCAGTACTTC. Translating gives CSAEGQGPYEQYF.